In this sample, the clone carrying this T cell receptor (beta chain) turned up a few times. This sample is part of a study of blood T cell repertoires in COVID-19. On the study more broadly: Sources were T cells, B-cell-depleted T cells, or PBMCs; the material itself was cDNA or gDNA.

Germline CDR1 is MNHNS and CDR2 is SASEGT. CDR3 length equals 17 residues. With 6 bases clipped from V and 0 bases from J, the junction kept 8 bases outside the gene matches. This table comes from immunoSEQ multiplex PCR, and its TCRdb copy is limited to in-frame clones, with some not included. The sample yields some 23,000 clones, 70% to 90% seen once. The chain combines TRBV6-1 with TRBJ2-7; 13 bases fit TRBD2. Sequenced material: peripheral blood. The source is a human donor with active COVID-19. The donor label of this sample is uncertain. The CDR3 protein is CASSESGLAGSSYEQYF. The CDR3 DNA reads as TGTGCCAGCAGCGAATCGGGACTAGCGGGATCCTCCTACGAGCAGTACTTC.